A single sample gave rise to the 27 T cell receptor beta chains below, sequenced in a study of blood T cells in healthy people across ages. Next came a second PCR, run for about 7 to 12 cycles, which used a sample-barcoded 5' primer along with a J-beta primer mix. TCRdb re-derived calls from the 5' RACE reads in MiXCR, one entry per CDR3 protein. Among about 1,500,000 distinct CDR3 sequences listed, 42% were seen once. What was sequenced was blood. All receptors come from a woman between 18 and 29 years old in good health.

The gene calls are TRBV5-1 and TRBJ2-5; 9 bases are a match to TRBD1. This CDR3 has 15 residues. Germline loops: CDR1 SGHRS, CDR2 YFSETQ. J lost 5 bases, V lost 2 bases, and 7 bases had no gene match. The chain's CDR3 is CASSFPGQGGETQYF. The CDR3 bases are TGCGCCAGCAGCTTTCCGGGACAGGGCGGCGAGACCCAGTACTTC.

Only a few counts were recorded for this clonotype. The rearrangement joins TRBV7-8 to TRBJ1-5; no definite D call. V lost 5 bases and J 0 bases, leaving 14 bases between the germline ends. CDR3 length equals 16 residues. Germline CDR1 and CDR2: SGHVS and FQNEAQ. CDR3 bases: TGTGCCAGCAGCCCCACGGAAGCTTATAGCAATCAGCCCCAGCATTTT. Amino acids: CASSPTEAYSNQPQHF.

The chain combines TRBV12-3 or TRBV12-4 with TRBJ1-5, with TRBD1 identical over 10 bases. The V gene end was trimmed by 4 bases and the J gene end by 7 bases; junction bases not matched to a gene: 7. The CDR3 is made up of 15 amino acids. As DNA, the CDR3 is TGTGCCAGCAGTTCTTGGACAGGGGGTAGGCAGCCCCAGCATTTT. Translated: CASSSWTGGRQPQHF.

This clonotype was seen a single time. This chain joins TRBV29-1 and TRBJ1-2; 10 bases line up with TRBD1. With 7 bases clipped from V and 7 bases from J, the junction kept 9 bases outside the gene matches. This CDR3 has 13 amino acids. Per germline, CDR1 SQVTM and CDR2 ANQGSEA. CDR3 DNA sequence: TGCAGCGCCTCGACAGGGGGCCAGCGTGGCTACACCTTC. Its translation is CSASTGGQRGYTF.

This sequence joins TRBV20-1 and TRBJ2-7; perhaps D is TRBD1 or TRBD2 (5 bases each). Germline V CDR1 and CDR2: DFQATT, SNEGSKA (reference sequence). CDR3 length: 14 residues. V was clipped by 5 bases and J by 3 bases, with 17 bases between them. The CDR3 bases are TGCAGTGCTCGTCGGGACGCCGGCGACTACGAGCAGTACTTC. Translating it yields CSARRDAGDYEQYF.

The V call is TRBV2, the J call TRBJ1-1; 8 nucleotides align to TRBD1. The V gene end was trimmed by 1 base and the J gene end by 5 bases; junction bases not matched to a gene: 9. CDR1 is SNHLY, CDR2 FYNNEI, per germline. This CDR3 has 16 amino acids. In DNA form, the CDR3 reads TGTGCCAGCAGTGAAGGTGGACAGGGTTTTAGTACTGAAGCTTTCTTT. It yields the protein CASSEGGQGFSTEAFF. The full variable domain, in which reference TRBV2 and TRBJ1-1 provide the parts outside the CDR3, is EPEVTQTPSHQVTQMGQEVILRCVPISNHLYFYWYRQILGQKVEFLVSFYNNEISEKSEIFDDQFSVERPDGSNFTLKIRSTKLEDSAMYFCASSEGGQGFSTEAFFGQGTRLTVV.

The chain is built from TRBV29-1 and TRBJ2-4; D is possibly TRBD2 (5 bases). Trimming left V 3 bases short and J 1 base short, with 10 bases between. Germline CDR1 is SQVTM and CDR2 is ANQGSEA. CDR3 length: 14 amino acids. The CDR3 DNA reads TGCAGCGTTGAGGTTGGACTCGCCAAAAACATTCAGTACTTC. This codes for CSVEVGLAKNIQYF.

This clonotype was seen a few times. The CDR3 here is CSARDPASGSSYNEQFF. Here the CDR3 DNA reads TGCAGTGCTAGAGATCCGGCCAGCGGGAGCTCCTACAATGAGCAGTTCTTC. This chain joins TRBV20-1 and TRBJ2-1; 8 bases are shared with TRBD2. This CDR3 has 17 residues. Trimming took 0 bases from V and 0 from J; bases not matched to a gene: 7. Germline loops: CDR1 DFQATT, CDR2 SNEGSKA (reference sequence).

The V gene is TRBV27, the J gene TRBJ1-2, with 10 bases lining up with TRBD1. Germline CDR1 and CDR2: MNHEY and SMNVEV (reference sequence). The trim removed 6 bases at V and 4 bases at J, leaving 8 bases unmatched. The CDR3 contains 15 residues. CDR3 coding DNA: TGTGCCAGCAGCCCCCGTAGGACAGGGGGCTATGGCTACACCTTC. Translation gives CASSPRRTGGYGYTF.

Turning to this clonotype: The junction departs from germline at one end; a sequencing error may be responsible. The J gene is TRBJ2-1, the V gene TRBV4-2; D possibly corresponds to TRBD2 (5 bases). CDR3 size: 16 residues. Germline CDR1 LGHNA, CDR2 YNFKEQ. The CDR3 DNA is TGTGCCGGCAGCCAAGATCCGGGCGGGTCCTACAATGAGCAGTTCTTC. Amino acid sequence: CAGSQDPGGSYNEQFF.

The chain recombines TRBV5-1 with TRBJ2-7, with 7 nucleotides matching TRBD1. This CDR3 has 15 residues. The V gene's germline CDR1 is SGHRS and CDR2 YFSETQ. V lost 4 bases and J lost 7; bases outside the gene matches: 14. CDR3 region: CASSSMGQQMREQYF. The DNA for the CDR3 is TGCGCCAGCAGCAGCATGGGACAGCAAATGAGAGAGCAGTACTTC.

CDR3 residues: CASSEGPTYEQYF. DNA for the CDR3: TGTGCCAGCAGCGAGGGACCGACCTACGAGCAGTACTTC. The chain has TRBV11-2 and TRBJ2-5, with D possibly being TRBD1 or TRBD2 (5 bases each). The J call may be incorrect, as the DNA end agrees better with TRBJ2-7. The CDR3 loop spans 13 amino acids. The germline V gene has CDR1 SGHAT and CDR2 FQNNGV.

In regard to this clonotype: This could be a read error, since a much larger clone is one nucleotide away. This sequence joins TRBV30 and TRBJ2-1; possibly TRBD2 for D (5 bases). The CDR3 is 16 amino acids. Germline assignment: CDR1 GTSNPN and CDR2 SVGIG (reference sequence). The CDR3 DNA follows: TGTGCCTGGAGGCCCAGGACGAGAGGGCCCTACAAGGAGCAGTTCTTC. Its translation is CAWRPRTRGPYKEQFF.

In regard to this clonotype: A much larger clone differs by one base, so this may be a read error. The chain carries TRBV13 and TRBJ2-3, with no clear D. The CDR3 has 16 residues. Per the germline V gene, CDR1 is PRHDT and CDR2 is FYEKMQ (reference sequence). V was clipped by 0 bases and J by 2 bases, with 12 bases between them. The CDR3 spells CASSLGSGGNTDTQYF. DNA for the CDR3: TGTGCCAGCAGCTTAGGTTCTGGCGGAAACACAGATACGCAGTATTTT.

V and J are TRBV28 and TRBJ1-5; D is perhaps TRBD1 (6 bases). The germline gives CDR1 MDHEN, CDR2 SYDVKM. V gave up 7 bases and J gave up 4 bases, with 17 bases separating them. This CDR3 spans 15 amino acids. The CDR3 region is CASTRGGARNQPQHF. For the CDR3, the DNA is TGTGCCAGCACCCGAGGGGGGGCGCGGAATCAGCCCCAGCATTTT. The entire variable domain, with the rest obtained from reference TRBV28 and TRBJ1-5, is as follows: DVKVTQSSRYLVKRTGEKVFLECVQDMDHENMFWYRQDPGLGLRLIYFSYDVKMKEKGDIPEGYSVSREKKERFSLILESASTNQTSMYLCASTRGGARNQPQHFGDGTRLSIL.

A few counts support this clonotype. J is TRBJ1-1 and V is TRBV20-1, with unresolved D. CDR1 is DFQATT and CDR2 is SNEGSKA in the germline V gene (reference sequence). The CDR3 is made up of 12 amino acids. V lost 5 bases and J 6 bases, leaving 13 bases between the germline ends. The CDR3 reads CSALRGLAEAFF. CDR3 coding DNA: TGCAGTGCTCTCCGGGGTTTGGCTGAAGCTTTCTTT.

J is TRBJ2-7 and V is TRBV5-1; D remains ambiguous. Germline-derived CDR1 and CDR2 are SGHRS and YFSETQ. This CDR3 is built from 15 residues. The V end lost 4 bases, the J end lost 1 base, and 15 bases lay between the germline ends. The CDR3 protein is CASSPGGTLSYEQYF. The DNA for the CDR3 is TGCGCCAGCAGCCCGGGCGGCACCCTTTCCTACGAGCAGTACTTC.

This clonotype came up once. This rearrangement joins TRBV27 to TRBJ2-7; a possible D gene is TRBD2 (6 bases). Germline CDR1 MNHEY, CDR2 SMNVEV (reference sequence). V lost 3 bases and J lost 4, with 19 bases in between. The CDR3 length is 16 residues. This chain's CDR3 is CASSFMFRGIRYEQYF. In nucleotides, the CDR3 is TGTGCCAGCAGTTTCATGTTCCGGGGGATACGGTACGAGCAGTACTTC.

CDR3 in amino acids: CASSAPLENIQYF. CDR3 DNA: TGTGCCAGCAGTGCCCCACTAGAAAACATTCAGTACTTC. This chain joins TRBV6-1 and TRBJ2-4; maybe TRBD2 (5 bases). V lost 4 bases, J lost 5 bases, and 9 bases lay in between. From germline, CDR1 is MNHNS and CDR2 SASEGT. The CDR3 loop spans 13 amino acids.

V is TRBV2 and J is TRBJ2-1, with TRBD2 matching over 12 bases. CDR1 and CDR2 from the germline V gene are SNHLY and FYNNEI. This CDR3 comprises 14 residues. The V segment lost 9 bases and the J segment 2 bases; nucleotides outside the gene matches: 2. The CDR3 DNA sequence: TGTGCCAGAAGACTAGCGGGGGCCTACAATGAGCAGTTCTTC. Its translation is CARRLAGAYNEQFF.

The genes are TRBV20-1 and TRBJ1-1; D unclear. The CDR3 has 16 residues. From germline, CDR1 is DFQATT and CDR2 SNEGSKA (reference sequence). With 3 bases removed from V and 0 bases from J, the gap between germline ends came to 17 bases. The CDR3: CSASLSRGSMNTEAFF. DNA for the CDR3: TGCAGTGCTAGTTTGTCGCGAGGGTCCATGAACACTGAAGCTTTCTTT.

The rearrangement links TRBV28 to TRBJ1-2; the D is unclear. The CDR3 consists of 13 residues. Trimming took 4 bases from V and 4 from J, leaving 10 bases between them. The V gene's germline CDR1 is MDHEN and CDR2 SYDVKM. CDR3 in amino acids: CASSSGSTYGYTF. The CDR3 region has the DNA TGTGCCAGCAGTTCCGGGAGTACCTATGGCTACACCTTC.

This clonotype occurred a few times. The chain couples TRBV4-2 to TRBJ2-7; D remains unclear. The CDR3 spans 12 residues. The germline V gene has CDR1 LGHNA and CDR2 YNFKEQ. V shed 3 bases and J shed 6 bases, with 9 bases lying between them. CDR3 in DNA: TGTGCCAGCAGCCAGGCTAACGGCGAGCAGTACTTC. Its protein product is CASSQANGEQYF.

This clonotype was seen a few times. V is TRBV7-6 and J is TRBJ1-5, with D perhaps matching TRBD1 (5 bases). The CDR3 sequence is 15 residues long. V lost 4 bases, J lost 7 bases, and 17 bases lay in between. Germline V gene lookup returns CDR1 SGHVS and CDR2 FNYEAQ. As DNA, the CDR3 is TGTGCCAGCAGCTCTGGGGACGGTCCTCACCAGCCCCAGCATTTT. This sequence encodes CASSSGDGPHQPQHF.

This clonotype has ten or more counts. The chain is built from TRBV20-1 and TRBJ1-6, with D perhaps matching TRBD1 (5 bases). Trimming pared 5 bases from V and 9 bases from J, leaving 20 bases between. CDR1 and CDR2 (germline): DFQATT, SNEGSKA (reference sequence). This CDR3 contains 15 residues. The CDR3 reads CSAGEAQGKGSPLHF. In DNA form, the CDR3 reads TGCAGTGCTGGGGAGGCTCAGGGAAAGGGTTCACCCCTCCACTTT.

This clonotype was seen only a few times. The V and J genes are TRBV20-1 and TRBJ2-1; 7 positions match TRBD2. Per the germline V gene, CDR1 is DFQATT and CDR2 is SNEGSKA (reference sequence). The length of the CDR3 is 15 residues. CDR3 DNA: TGCGCTAGAGTCCTTGGCGGGAGTAGCTACAATGAGCAGTTCTTC. This sequence encodes CARVLGGSSYNEQFF.

This chain joins TRBV4-2 and TRBJ2-4; TRBD1 or TRBD2 may be the D gene (5 bases each). Trimming removed 3 bases from V and 13 bases from J, with 19 bases in between. The CDR3 consists of 14 residues. Looked up from germline, CDR1 is LGHNA and CDR2 is YNFKEQ. The CDR3 reads CASSQLGASREQYF. CDR3 DNA: TGTGCCAGCAGCCAGCTAGGGGCCTCTAGGGAGCAGTACTTC.